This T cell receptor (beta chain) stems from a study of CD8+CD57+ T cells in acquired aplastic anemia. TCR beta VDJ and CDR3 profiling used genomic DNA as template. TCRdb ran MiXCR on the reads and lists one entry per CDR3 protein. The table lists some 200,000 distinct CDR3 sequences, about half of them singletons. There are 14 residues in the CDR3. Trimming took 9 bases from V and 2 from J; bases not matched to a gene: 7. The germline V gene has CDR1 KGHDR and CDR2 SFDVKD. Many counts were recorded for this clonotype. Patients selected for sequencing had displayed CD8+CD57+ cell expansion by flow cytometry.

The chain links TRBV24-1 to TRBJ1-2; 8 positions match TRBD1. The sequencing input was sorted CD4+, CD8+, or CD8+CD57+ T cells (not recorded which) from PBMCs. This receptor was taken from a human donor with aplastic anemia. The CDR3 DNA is TGTGCCACCGGAAGGACAGGGTTAAACTATGGCTACACCTTC. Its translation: CATGRTGLNYGYTF.